These T cell receptor beta chains were read from a single sample in a study of cytotoxic CD8 clonotypes in ibrutinib-treated CLL. Profiled with immunoSEQ multiplex PCR; TCRdb holds only in-frame clones, not every one. The sample records 40,000 or so clones, over 45% being singletons. Sequencing used PBMCs, obtained before ibrutinib treatment. All receptors come from a human donor with chronic lymphocytic leukemia. The CDR3 runs from the conserved cysteine through the conserved F or W. D genes are given only for firm matches. Only some rows state a clone size, as once, few, many or a class for expanded clones.

>TRBV6-1|TRBJ1-2|-|-
CSASGRNLDYGYTF
TGTTCCGCGTCAGGACGCAATCTAGACTATGGCTACACCTTC
>TRBV7-2|TRBJ2-3|-|TRBD2
CASSPTSGGPDTQYF
TGTGCCAGCAGCCCCACTAGCGGGGGCCCCGATACGCAGTATTTT
>TRBV5-1|TRBJ2-7|-|-
CASSFQGNYEQYF
TGCGCCAGCAGCTTCCAAGGGAACTACGAGCAGTACTTC
>TRBV6-5|TRBJ2-1|-|-
CASSYPEGYEQFF
TGTGCCAGCAGTTACCCCGAGGGGTATGAGCAGTTCTTC
>TRBV5-1|TRBJ1-4|-|-
CASSFEGREEKLFF
TGCGCCAGCAGCTTCGAGGGCAGGGAAGAAAAACTGTTTTTT
>TRBV10-2|TRBJ2-5|-|TRBD2
CASSEGLAEETQYF
TGCGCCAGCAGTGAAGGGCTAGCGGAAGAGACCCAGTACTTC
>TRBV4-1|TRBJ1-5|-|-
CASSQTLGTMVLSNQPQHF
TGCGCCAGCAGCCAAACATTAGGGACAATGGTATTGAGCAATCAGCCCCAGCATTTT
>TRBV7-2|TRBJ2-3|few|TRBD2
CASSSKAGRTDTQYF
TGTGCCAGCAGTTCCAAAGCGGGGCGCACAGATACGCAGTATTTT
>TRBV18|TRBJ1-5|few|TRBD1
CASSSGTGGWQPQHF
TGTGCCAGCTCATCCGGGACAGGGGGCTGGCAGCCCCAGCATTTT
>TRBV5-1|TRBJ2-7|-|TRBD2
CASSLARAGEDYEQYF
TGCGCCAGCAGCTTGGCGCGGGCGGGGGAGGATTACGAGCAGTACTTC
>TRBV2|TRBJ2-7|-|TRBD1
CASSLTTGGPSYEQYF
TGTGCCAGCAGTTTAACGACAGGGGGGCCGTCCTACGAGCAGTACTTC
>TRBV28|TRBJ2-7|few|-
CASSSISEQYF
TGTGCCAGCAGTTCTATCTCCGAGCAGTACTTC
>TRBV7-3|TRBJ2-7|-|-
CASSSLGRPHGSWEQYF
TGTGCCAGCAGCTCCCTCGGGCGCCCACACGGCTCCTGGGAGCAGTACTTC
>TRBV4-2|TRBJ2-7|-|TRBD2
CASSQVWASGGALTEQYF
TGTGCCAGCAGCCAAGTATGGGCTAGCGGGGGGGCCCTGACCGAGCAGTACTTC
>TRBV7-3|TRBJ2-2|-|TRBD2
CASSIRTSGNTGELFF
TGTGCCAGCAGCATACGGACTAGCGGGAACACCGGGGAGCTGTTTTTT
>TRBV5-1|TRBJ2-7|-|TRBD1
CASTTGGYDEQYF
TGCGCCAGCACCACAGGGGGCTATGACGAGCAGTACTTC
>TRBV21-1|TRBJ2-3|-|-
CARKLRLTLTNGTSGPRGGTQYF
TGTGCCCGAAAACTCCGGCTAACATTAACAAACGGGACTAGCGGTCCAAGAGGGGGGACGCAGTATTTT
>TRBV5-6|TRBJ2-7|-|-
CASSLPGGSTSYEQYF
TGTGCCAGCAGCTTGCCCGGAGGGTCGACCTCCTACGAGCAGTACTTC
>TRBV5-1|TRBJ1-1|once|-
CASSLDREGSEAFF
TGCGCCAGCAGCTTGGACAGGGAGGGGTCTGAAGCTTTCTTT
>TRBV29-1|TRBJ1-2|-|-
CSVGSANYGYTF
TGCAGCGTTGGTTCCGCAAACTATGGCTACACCTTC
>TRBV5-1|TRBJ2-7|once|TRBD1
CASSFDRDIYEQYF
TGCGCCAGCAGCTTTGACAGGGACATCTACGAGCAGTACTTC
>TRBV15|TRBJ1-5|few|-
CATSYSGTNQPQHF
TGTGCCACCAGTTATTCAGGGACCAATCAGCCCCAGCATTTT
>TRBV27|TRBJ1-6|few|-
CASSFSGSPLHF
TGTGCCAGCAGTTTTTCGGGTTCACCCCTCCACTTT
>TRBV19|TRBJ1-6|-|-
CASSPDRGSDYNSPLHF
TGTGCCAGTAGTCCGGATCGGGGGTCGGACTATAATTCACCCCTCCACTTT
>TRBV6-5|TRBJ2-7|-|-
CASRRRTESSYEQYF
TGTGCCAGCAGAAGGCGGACAGAGAGCTCCTACGAGCAGTACTTC
>TRBV5-4|TRBJ2-7|-|-
CASTRTANDAGNEQYF
TGTGCCAGCACCCGGACGGCCAACGACGCGGGCAACGAGCAGTACTTC
>TRBV27|TRBJ1-6|-|TRBD1
CASSRGQINSPLHF
TGTGCCAGCAGTAGGGGACAGATTAATTCACCCCTCCACTTT